The clone carrying this T cell receptor (beta chain) has only one observation. Profiled with immunoSEQ multiplex PCR; TCRdb holds only in-frame clones, not every one. This table has 200,000 to 300,000 clones, about 83% appearing once. CDR3 length: 15 residues. V was clipped by 3 bases and J by 5 bases; unmatched bases: 8. In germline, CDR1 is SGHTA, CDR2 FQGNSA. This sample is part of a study of blood T cell repertoires in COVID-19. The specimen was peripheral blood. The chain employs TRBV7-2 and TRBJ2-5; 8 nucleotides line up with TRBD1. This TCR was recovered from a human donor in a cohort sampled during active COVID-19. CDR3 nucleotide sequence: TGTGCCAGCAGCTTCCAACAGGGGGTAGGGGAGACCCAGTACTTC. Translation: CASSFQQGVGETQYF.